This paragraph reports one TCR beta chain. The sample comes from a study of blood T cell repertoires in COVID-19. In the study overall: The origin of the acute and convalescent COVID-19 samples was the United States, Italy and Spain.

The table came from immunoSEQ multiplex PCR; TCRdb's copy has only in-frame clones and leaves some out. The sample consists of approximately 280,000 clones, 85% of them appearing once. Source material: PBMCs or T cells enriched from blood (not recorded which). The receptor comes from a woman aged 45-59 years who had recovered from COVID-19.

As DNA, the CDR3 is TGCAGTGCTAGTGCCGGGGTTGCGTATTTT. Translation gives CSASAGVAYF. The rearrangement joins TRBV20-1 to TRBJ2-3; tentative D call: TRBD2 (5 bases). Trimming took 3 bases from V and 14 from J, leaving 12 bases between them. Germline assignment: CDR1 DFQATT and CDR2 SNEGSKA (reference sequence). This CDR3 has 10 residues.